This entry lists 23 T cell receptor beta chains sequenced from one sample in a study of CDR3 diversity in severe acne. TCRdb ran MiXCR on the PCR reads and lists one entry per CDR3 protein. The sample holds about 100,000 distinct CDR3 sequences, roughly half seen once. What was sequenced was blood. Every receptor here comes from a male donor with acne.

This chain joins TRBV11-2 and TRBJ1-5; D remains unclear. CDR3 length: 17 amino acids. Germline V gene lookup returns CDR1 SGHAT and CDR2 FQNNGV. The V gene lost 0 bases and the J gene lost 5 bases, with 17 bases spanning the gap. The CDR3: CASSLDGERLTDQPQHF. CDR3 coding DNA: TGTGCCAGCAGCTTAGATGGGGAGAGGCTCACGGATCAGCCCCAGCATTTT.

The J gene is TRBJ2-7, the V gene TRBV12-3 or TRBV12-4; D unclear. V lost 5 bases and J 7 bases, leaving 15 bases between the germline ends. The CDR3 has 13 residues. The CDR3 here is CASSPMTLWEQYF. The CDR3 nucleotides read TGTGCCAGCAGTCCGATGACACTCTGGGAGCAGTACTTC.

The sample holds one count of this clonotype. V and J are TRBV19 and TRBJ1-1; tentative D call: TRBD1 (6 bases). The V end was cut by 3 bases, the J end by 5 bases, with 16 bases between. The CDR3 is made up of 15 amino acids. CDR1 LNHDA and CDR2 SQIVND come from the germline V gene (reference sequence). Here the CDR3 reads CASSMRGGLGTEAFF. The DNA for the CDR3 is TGTGCCAGTAGTATGAGGGGGGGTTTGGGAACTGAAGCTTTCTTT.

V and J are TRBV7-9 and TRBJ2-7, with 7 bases fitting TRBD2. The germline V gene encodes CDR1 SEHNR and CDR2 FQNEAQ (reference sequence). The CDR3 runs 14 residues. V trimming: 4 bases; J trimming: 0 bases; junction bases outside the gene matches: 3. The CDR3 bases are TGTGCCAGCAGCTGGGGGGACTACTCCTACGAGCAGTACTTC. Encoded protein: CASSWGDYSYEQYF.

This clonotype was picked up a small number of times. This may come from a read error, since a much larger clone is one base off. This rearrangement joins TRBV6-4 to TRBJ2-3; 7 bases are a match to TRBD2. This CDR3 has 15 residues. Losses at the gene ends were 4 bases for V and 3 bases for J; bases not matched to a gene: 7. The germline V gene encodes CDR1 MRHNA and CDR2 SNTAGT. The CDR3: CASSAGASGTDTQYF. The CDR3 region has the DNA TGTGCCAGCAGTGCCGGGGCTAGCGGAACAGATACGCAGTATTTT.

This rearrangement joins TRBV7-2 to TRBJ2-1, with 9 bases that match TRBD1. The CDR3 loop spans 13 amino acids. With 7 bases clipped from V and 8 bases from J, the junction kept 6 bases outside the gene matches. Germline values: CDR1 SGHTA, CDR2 FQGNSA. CDR3 sequence: CASTEGTGHEQFF. CDR3 nucleotides: TGTGCCAGCACCGAAGGGACAGGGCATGAGCAGTTCTTC.

The table lists this clonotype with many counts. The chain has TRBV20-1 and TRBJ2-7; 15 bases agree with TRBD2. The length of the CDR3 is 16 residues. Trimming cost V 1 base and J 4 bases; bases outside gene matches: 5. The germline V gene encodes CDR1 DFQATT and CDR2 SNEGSKA (reference sequence). CDR3: CSARGTSGRGVYEQYF. CDR3 bases: TGCAGTGCTAGAGGGACTAGCGGGAGGGGCGTATACGAGCAGTACTTC.

This clonotype has just a few counts. The chain carries TRBV11-2 and TRBJ2-2; the D is unclear. The germline CDR1 and CDR2 sequences are SGHAT and FQNNGV. Trimming removed 0 bases at V and 10 bases at J, with 12 bases between. The CDR3 extends over 14 amino acids. The CDR3 is CASSLDNAEEELFF. For the CDR3, the DNA is TGTGCCAGCAGCTTAGATAACGCCGAAGAGGAGCTGTTTTTT.

A single count supports this clonotype. This may come from a read error, since a much larger clone is one base off. V and J are TRBV7-9 and TRBJ1-5; 9 bases align to TRBD1. This CDR3 spans 17 amino acids. The germline CDR1 and CDR2 sequences are SEHNR and FQNEAQ (reference sequence). The chain's CDR3 is CASSLATGQGLVQTQHF. Written as DNA, the CDR3 is TGTGCCAGCAGCTTAGCGACGGGACAGGGATTAGTTCAGACCCAGCATTTT.

The sample holds a few counts of this clonotype. The chain is built from TRBV3-1 and TRBJ1-5, with 10 bases aligning to TRBD1. Germline loops: CDR1 LGHDT, CDR2 YNNKEL (reference sequence). V was clipped by 3 bases and J by 9 bases; unmatched bases: 5. This CDR3 has 14 amino acids. The CDR3 sequence is CASSHRDRGGPQHF. The DNA of the CDR3 is TGTGCCAGCAGCCACCGGGACAGGGGAGGGCCCCAGCATTTT.

The chain has TRBV24-1 and TRBJ2-5, with no clear D. The CDR3 covers 14 residues. The V end lost 3 bases, the J end lost 4 bases, and 11 bases lay between the germline ends. Germline CDR1 is KGHDR and CDR2 is SFDVKD. The CDR3 spells CATSDEVRGETQYF. In DNA form, the CDR3 reads TGTGCCACCAGTGATGAAGTTCGTGGAGAGACCCAGTACTTC.

This clonotype appeared many times. The chain has TRBV12-3 or TRBV12-4 and TRBJ2-7, with D hard to call. CDR3 size: 13 residues. Trimming removed 3 bases from V and 2 bases from J, with 8 bases in between. The CDR3 DNA follows: TGTGCCAGCAGTTTTTCTGGGACCTACGAGCAGTACTTC. The encoded protein is CASSFSGTYEQYF.

The genes are TRBV20-1 and TRBJ2-1; 13 nucleotides line up with TRBD2. Gene TRBJ2-5 matches the end of the DNA better, so the J call may be wrong. This CDR3 is built from 13 residues. CDR1 is DFQATT and CDR2 is SNEGSKA in the germline V gene (reference sequence). CDR3 sequence (DNA): TGCAGTGCTTGGACTAGCGGGGGAGAGACCCAGTACTTC. This translates into CSAWTSGGETQYF.

The V and J genes are TRBV7-9 and TRBJ1-1; D not resolved. Germline lookup yields CDR1 SEHNR and CDR2 FQNEAQ (reference sequence). This CDR3 has 15 residues. Trimming left V 4 bases short and J 1 base short, with 13 bases between. CDR3 sequence reads: CASSWEEGGNTEAFF. CDR3 nucleotides: TGTGCCAGCAGCTGGGAGGAAGGAGGGAACACTGAAGCTTTCTTT.

Regarding this clonotype: The junction does not match germline at one end; this may be a read error. The chain links TRBV5-4 to TRBJ1-1; D unclear. In germline, CDR1 is SGHNT, CDR2 YYREEE (reference sequence). This CDR3 contains 12 residues. CDR3 residues: CTSRSGKTEAFF. The CDR3 region has the DNA TGTACCAGCAGGTCCGGGAAGACTGAAGCTTTCTTT.

Details on this clonotype: Given a much more abundant clone one base away, this may be a read error. The missing conserved phenylalanine or tryptophan at the end of this CDR3 makes a read error likely. The V call is TRBV7-4, the J call TRBJ2-2, with unresolved D. CDR3 length: 14 residues. The germline gives CDR1 SGHVT, CDR2 SQSDAQ. Trimming removed 6 bases at V and 5 bases at J, with 13 bases between. The chain's CDR3 is CASSPYAGTGELFI. The CDR3 nucleotides are TGTGCCAGCAGTCCCTACGCAGGTACCGGGGAGCTGTTTATT.

A few counts support this clonotype. V gene TRBV7-8 combines with J gene TRBJ2-7; 8 nucleotides align to TRBD2. With V trimmed by 5 bases and J by 4 bases, 16 bases remained unmatched. The CDR3 is 17 amino acids. Germline CDR1 and CDR2: SGHVS and FQNEAQ. The CDR3 bases are TGTGCCAGCAGCCCCCGGGTTACGGGAGGGCCTGAATACGAGCAGTACTTC. It codes for CASSPRVTGGPEYEQYF.

There are a few counts of this clonotype. The junction departs from the called germline gene at one end, perhaps through a read error. The chain joins TRBV19 to TRBJ2-5; tentatively, D is TRBD1 (6 bases). The CDR3 sequence is 13 residues long. Germline values: CDR1 LNHDA, CDR2 SQIVND (reference sequence). CDR3 DNA sequence: TGTGCCTGTAGTACCGGACAGCAAGAGACCCAGTACTTC. This encodes CACSTGQQETQYF.

This clonotype was observed at least ten times. The gene calls are TRBV12-3 or TRBV12-4 and TRBJ1-2; D perhaps matches TRBD1 (5 bases). The V end lost 10 bases, the J end lost 6 bases, and 12 bases lay between the germline ends. This CDR3 region has 11 residues. The CDR3 region is CATGREDGYTF. The CDR3, as DNA: TGTGCCACGGGCAGGGAGGATGGCTACACCTTC.

The chain has TRBV19 and TRBJ1-1; no clear D. Germline-derived CDR1 and CDR2 are LNHDA and SQIVND (reference sequence). Trimming removed 4 bases at V and 3 bases at J, with 12 bases between. This CDR3 has 14 residues. The CDR3 region is CASSNSRTDTEAFF. The DNA for the CDR3 is TGTGCCAGTAGTAATTCCAGGACGGACACTGAAGCTTTCTTT.

The table lists this clonotype with many counts. J is TRBJ2-2 and V is TRBV6-1; D unclear. Germline CDR1 MNHNS, CDR2 SASEGT. The CDR3 is 18 residues long. Trimming took off 1 base at V and 2 bases at J, with 17 bases between the two ends. CDR3 sequence: CASSEDTFETLNTGELFF. In nucleotides, the CDR3 is TGTGCCAGCAGTGAAGATACTTTCGAGACACTTAACACCGGGGAGCTGTTTTTT.

With regard to this clonotype: Lacking the conserved final phenylalanine or tryptophan, this CDR3 likely reflects a read error. The V and J genes are TRBV28 and TRBJ1-1; no clear D gene. The germline gives CDR1 MDHEN, CDR2 SYDVKM. The CDR3 extends over 16 amino acids. The ends were cut back, 1 base at V and 1 base at J, with 13 bases in the middle. CDR3 DNA: TGTGCCAGCAGTTTATTGATTGGTGCGGGGAACACTGAAGCTTTCTCT. Protein product: CASSLLIGAGNTEAFS.

By share of the sample, this clonotype is medium-sized. This rearrangement joins TRBV7-8 to TRBJ1-5, with a weak D call TRBD1 (6 bases). V lost 5 bases and J lost 11, with 19 bases in between. This CDR3 contains 14 residues. The germline gives CDR1 SGHVS, CDR2 FQNEAQ. The CDR3: CASSGEGGTRTQHF. As DNA, the CDR3 is TGTGCCAGCAGCGGTGAGGGGGGCACGCGTACCCAGCATTTT.